Below are 18 T cell receptor beta chains sequenced from a single sample in a study of blood T cell repertoires in COVID-19. Produced via immunoSEQ multiplex PCR; TCRdb's table is partial and in-frame only. The table records 250,000 to 350,000 clones, around 90% of them present only once. The source material was peripheral blood. Source of these receptors: a woman between 45 and 65 years old who had recovered from COVID-19.

Only a few counts were recorded for this clone. This rearrangement joins TRBV19 to TRBJ1-3; D is perhaps TRBD1 (5 bases). The CDR3 is 14 residues long. Germline assignment: CDR1 LNHDA and CDR2 SQIVND (reference sequence). With 3 bases removed from V and 0 bases from J, the gap between germline ends came to 6 bases. DNA of the CDR3: TGTGCCAGTAGTATCGGGGGCTCTGGAAACACCATATATTTT. This gives the protein CASSIGGSGNTIYF.

The count of this clone is one. The rearrangement joins TRBV6-5 to TRBJ2-7; TRBD1 matches at 9 bases. V was pared by 9 bases and J by 4 bases, with 10 bases of the junction left unmatched. The CDR3 is 14 residues long. The germline V gene has CDR1 MNHEY and CDR2 SVGAGI. The CDR3 reads CARGVPTGGYEQYF. In nucleotides, the CDR3 is TGTGCCAGGGGCGTACCGACAGGGGGGTACGAGCAGTACTTC.

The chain employs TRBV30 and TRBJ1-2; TRBD1 aligns across 7 bases. The germline gives CDR1 GTSNPN, CDR2 SVGIG (reference sequence). The CDR3 is made up of 14 amino acids. J gave up 2 bases and V 2 bases, and 5 bases lay outside the gene matches. This CDR3 reads CAWSIGTANYGYTF. The DNA of the CDR3 is TGTGCCTGGAGTATCGGGACAGCCAACTATGGCTACACCTTC.

The V gene is TRBV11-2, the J gene TRBJ1-2, with D tentatively TRBD1 (6 bases). The V and J ends lost 8 bases and 8 bases respectively, with 24 bases between them. Germline CDR1 and CDR2: SGHAT and FQNNGV. There are 15 residues in the CDR3. CDR3 in DNA: TGTGCCAGCCGCAAATGGGTGGGAGGGGGAGGCGGCTACACCTTC. This translates into CASRKWVGGGGGYTF.

The chain employs TRBV5-1 and TRBJ2-2; 9 positions agree with TRBD2. Germline CDR1 SGHRS, CDR2 YFSETQ. The V gene end was trimmed by 4 bases and the J gene end by 5 bases; junction bases not matched to a gene: 6. This CDR3 comprises 15 residues. The CDR3 protein is CASSLLSGGTGELFF. DNA for the CDR3: TGCGCCAGCAGCCTCCTGAGCGGGGGGACCGGGGAGCTGTTTTTT.

This clone was detected once. The germline gene is not matched at one end of the junction; a read error may be the cause. Distinct nucleotide sequences in the sample also encode this CDR3. The chain has TRBV7-3 and TRBJ1-1; D not certain. The CDR3 is 13 residues long. The germline gives CDR1 SGHTA, CDR2 FQGTGA. The CDR3, as DNA: TGTGCCAGCAGCTTACCGGGTAACACTGAGGCTTTCTTT. Amino acid sequence: CASSLPGNTEAFF.

The V and J genes are TRBV2 and TRBJ1-1; D call uncertain. There are 11 residues in the CDR3. The V gene's germline CDR1 is SNHLY and CDR2 FYNNEI. V lost 6 bases, J lost 4 bases, and 6 bases lay in between. CDR3 amino acids: CASSGVTEAFF. The CDR3 nucleotides are TGTGCCAGCAGCGGGGTCACTGAAGCTTTCTTT.

The table lists this clone with a count of one. The chain recombines TRBV3-1 (or the pseudogene TRBV3-2) with TRBJ2-7, with TRBD1 matching over 12 bases. Trimming at V came to 3 bases and at J to 4 bases, leaving 4 bases not matched to a gene. Germline V CDR1 and CDR2: LGHDT, YNNKEL (reference sequence). The CDR3 runs to 15 residues. The CDR3 region is CASSQPGQGAYEQYF. CDR3 coding DNA: TGTGCCAGCAGCCAGCCGGGACAGGGGGCATACGAGCAGTACTTC.

V gene TRBV19 combines with J gene TRBJ2-1; the match to TRBD2 covers 8 bases. J lost 2 bases, V lost 8 bases, and 5 bases had no gene match. The CDR3 has 14 residues. Germline V lookup: CDR1 LNHDA, CDR2 SQIVND (reference sequence). The DNA for the CDR3 is TGTGCCAGTGCTACTAGCGGACCCTACAATGAGCAGTTCTTC. Amino acid sequence: CASATSGPYNEQFF.

The V call is TRBV5-6, the J call TRBJ1-3, with D possibly matching TRBD1 (5 bases). The CDR3 is 14 residues long. From germline, CDR1 is SGHDT and CDR2 YYEEEE. V was clipped by 0 bases and J by 8 bases, with 12 bases between them. CDR3 in amino acids: CASSLGAGLDTIYF. The CDR3 DNA is TGTGCCAGCAGCTTGGGGGCAGGGCTGGACACCATATATTTT. The full variable domain, in which reference TRBV5-6 and TRBJ1-3 provide the parts outside the CDR3, is DAGVTQSPTHLIKTRGQQVTLRCSPKSGHDTVSWYQQALGQGPQFIFQYYEEEERQRGNFPDRFSGHQFPNYSSELNVNALLLGDSALYLCASSLGAGLDTIYFGEGSWLTVV.

The chain is built from TRBV27 and TRBJ1-1, with TRBD1 identical over 10 bases. V lost 5 bases to trimming and J lost 5 bases; unmatched junction nucleotides: 5. The CDR3 consists of 14 residues. Germline-derived CDR1 and CDR2 are MNHEY and SMNVEV (reference sequence). CDR3 protein: CASSTRTGGTEAFF. In DNA, the CDR3 is TGTGCCAGCAGTACCCGGACAGGGGGGACTGAAGCTTTCTTT.

This chain uses TRBV12-5 with TRBJ1-1; TRBD1 is a possible D gene (5 bases). V dropped 9 bases and J dropped 1 base, with 15 bases sitting between them. Germline lookup yields CDR1 LGHNT and CDR2 FRNRAP. The CDR3 runs 14 residues. Written as DNA, the CDR3 is TGTGCTAGCCGATCGGGAGGGGAGAACACTGAAGCTTTCTTT. Translated: CASRSGGENTEAFF. Based on the CDR3 plus reference TRBV12-5 and TRBJ1-1, the full variable domain is DARVTQTPRHKVTEMGQEVTMRCQPILGHNTVFWYRQTMMQGLELLAYFRNRAPLDDSGMPKDRFSAEMPDATLATLKIQPSEPRDSAVYFCASRSGGENTEAFFGQGTRLTVV.

V and J are TRBV5-8 and TRBJ2-2; no firm D call. In germline, CDR1 is SGHTS, CDR2 YDEGEE. The CDR3 has 14 amino acids. V dropped 0 bases and J dropped 2 bases, with 5 bases sitting between them. DNA for the CDR3: TGTGCCAGCAGCTTGGGCAGTAACACCGGGGAGCTGTTTTTT. Its protein product is CASSLGSNTGELFF.

This chain uses TRBV30 with TRBJ1-2; 7 bases are a match to TRBD1. J was trimmed by 12 bases and V by 7 bases; bases with no gene match: 11. In germline, CDR1 is GTSNPN, CDR2 SVGIG (reference sequence). CDR3 length: 11 amino acids. The CDR3 region has the DNA TGTGCCTTATTGACAGGGTCGGAAGACACCTTC. It yields the protein CALLTGSEDTF.

Of note for this clone: Compared with germline, one end of the junction differs, possibly owing to a read error. V usage is TRBV3-1 (or the pseudogene TRBV3-2) and J usage is TRBJ1-1, with D possibly matching TRBD1 (6 bases). The CDR3 totals 12 residues. Germline assignment: CDR1 LGHDT and CDR2 YNNKEL (reference sequence). In nucleotides, the CDR3 is TGTGCCAGCAGCCAAGCCACAGGGCCCGAAGTCTTT. It codes for CASSQATGPEVF.

The V gene is TRBV30, the J gene TRBJ2-1; tentatively, D is TRBD2 (5 bases). V was shortened by 4 bases and J by 7 bases, with 17 bases between the two germline ends. The CDR3 has 14 residues. Per the germline V gene, CDR1 is GTSNPN and CDR2 is SVGIG (reference sequence). Written as DNA, the CDR3 is TGTGCCTGGACCCACGGTCGGGGATATAATGAGCAGTTCTTC. Its translation: CAWTHGRGYNEQFF.

The CDR3 nucleotides read TGTGCCTGGAGTGTAGGGGACAGCTATGGCTACACCTTC. The encoded protein is CAWSVGDSYGYTF. The rearrangement links TRBV30 to TRBJ1-2, with 7 bases fitting TRBD1. This CDR3 contains 13 residues. The J segment lost 4 bases and the V segment lost 0 bases, leaving 2 bases of the junction unmatched. Germline loops: CDR1 GTSNPN, CDR2 SVGIG (reference sequence).

The chain is built from TRBV7-2 and TRBJ2-1; 14 bases are shared with TRBD2. CDR3 length equals 16 residues. Germline V gene lookup returns CDR1 SGHTA and CDR2 FQGNSA. Losses at the gene ends were 6 bases for V and 7 bases for J; bases not matched to a gene: 8. The CDR3, as DNA: TGTGCCAGCAGAGCTCCGGGACTAGCGGGAGTAAATGAGCAGTTCTTC. Encoded protein: CASRAPGLAGVNEQFF.